Listed below are T cell receptor beta chains from one sample, sequenced in a study of T-cell reconstitution after alpha-beta-depleted transplantation in children. Via MiXCR, TCRdb re-called the PCR reads, giving one row per CDR3 protein. The sample lists about 1,000,000 distinct CDR3 sequences, about 30% occurring once. The material sequenced was PBMCs, mostly from graft donor cells, taken 360 days after TCRalphabeta/CD19-depleted stem cell transplant. Source of these receptors: a boy younger than two who had a stem cell transplant for SCID, so the T cells may come from the graft donor. Each CDR3 is given with its conserved first and last residue. Each record gives: D gene, J gene, V gene, clone size, CDR3 DNA, CDR3 protein. D genes are given only for firm matches. Clone size, where shown, is once, few, many, or a class for clones that have expanded.

>NA|TRBJ2-7|TRBV20-1|NA
TGCAGTGCTTCCACACAGGGCCGAAACTCCTGCGAGCAGTACTTC
CSASTQGRNSCEQYF
>NA|TRBJ2-3|TRBV12-3/TRBV12-4|few
TGTGCCAGCAGTTTAAGGGCCACCCTGTATTTT
CASSLRATLYF
>NA|TRBJ1-1|TRBV18|few
TGTGCCAGCAGGACAGAACGGAACACTGAAGCTTTCTTT
CASRTERNTEAFF
>NA|TRBJ2-1|TRBV7-6|NA
TGTGCCAGCAGCTTCAGGGGAACCTACAATGAGCAGTTCTTC
CASSFRGTYNEQFF
>NA|TRBJ2-3|TRBV6-2/TRBV6-3|NA
TGTGCCAGCAGACTACAGAGATCCGCAAATACGCAGTATTTT
CASRLQRSANTQYF
>TRBD1|TRBJ2-3|TRBV5-1|NA
TGCGCCAGCAGCGACAGGGGACAGACAGATACGCAGTATTTT
CASSDRGQTDTQYF
>NA|TRBJ2-7|TRBV28|few
TGTGCCAGCAGTGAAGGGGGGGGGCCATCCTACGAGCAGTACTTC
CASSEGGGPSYEQYF
>NA|TRBJ2-1|TRBV6-2/TRBV6-3|NA
TGTGCCAGCAGGTGGACAGAAGTAGGGTACAATGAGCAGTTCTTC
CASRWTEVGYNEQFF
>TRBD2|TRBJ2-1|TRBV9|NA
TGTGCCAGCAGTCGTCTCCAAGCGGGGGCCTACAATGAGCAGTTCTTC
CASSRLQAGAYNEQFF
>NA|TRBJ2-7|TRBV20-1|few
TGCAGTGCCATCGGGGGCTCCTACGAGCAGTACTTC
CSAIGGSYEQYF
>NA|TRBJ1-1|TRBV27|NA
TGTGCCAGCAAGACCGGACTCAAGAACACTGAAGCTTTCTTT
CASKTGLKNTEAFF
>TRBD1|TRBJ2-6|TRBV7-9|NA
TGTGCCAGCAATCCGACAGGGGGCAACTCTGGGGCCAACGTCCTGACTTTC
CASNPTGGNSGANVLTF
>TRBD1|TRBJ2-2|TRBV5-1|few
TGCGCCAGCAGCTGGACAGGGAAGACCGGGGAGCTGTTTTTT
CASSWTGKTGELFF
>NA|TRBJ2-5|TRBV6-1|NA
TGTGCCAGCAGTGGGAGGACCCTCCACCAAGAGACCCAGTACTTC
CASSGRTLHQETQYF
>NA|TRBJ2-1|TRBV6-1|few
TGTGCCAGCAGCCACCCCCAGGGCAATGAGCAGTTCTTC
CASSHPQGNEQFF
>NA|TRBJ1-3|TRBV10-3|few
TGTGCCATCAGCGCCAGACAAAGTGGAAACACCATATATTTT
CAISARQSGNTIYF
>NA|TRBJ2-5|TRBV18|NA
TGTGCCAGCTCGTCTCTAGCGTCCGCGTATCAAGAGACCCAGTACTTC
CASSSLASAYQETQYF
>NA|TRBJ1-2|TRBV7-9|NA
TGTGCCAGCAGCCTACATGTGGCCGCGAAGGGCTACACCTTC
CASSLHVAAKGYTF
>NA|TRBJ1-1|TRBV5-1|NA
TGCGCCAGCAGCTTGGGGGGGTGGCAGGCTGAAGCTTTCTTT
CASSLGGWQAEAFF
>TRBD1|TRBJ2-5|TRBV6-1|few
TGTGCCAGCAGGCCAGGGGGCGTTAATGGGGAGACCCAGTACTTC
CASRPGGVNGETQYF
>NA|TRBJ2-3|TRBV2|few
TGTGCCAGCAGTGAGGGCGGGAGCACAGATACGCAGTATTTT
CASSEGGSTDTQYF
>NA|TRBJ2-1|TRBV5-1|few
TGCGCCAGCAGCAAAGTGGGGCAGGGCTGGGAAAAGGGGGATGAGCAGTTCTTC
CASSKVGQGWEKGDEQFF
>NA|TRBJ1-5|TRBV7-2|few
TGTGCCAGCAGCCGCCGGGGGGGTACAGGGCGCAATCAGCCCCAGCATTTT
CASSRRGGTGRNQPQHF
>TRBD1|TRBJ2-6|TRBV5-1|few
TGCGCCAGCAGCCGCTTAGGACAGGAGGCTGGGGCCAACGTCCTGACTTTC
CASSRLGQEAGANVLTF
>TRBD2|TRBJ2-7|TRBV6-1|few
TGTGCCAGCAGTACGGGACTAGCGGGGAGAGAGCAGTACTTC
CASSTGLAGREQYF
>NA|TRBJ1-4|TRBV7-2|NA
TGTGCCAGCAGCTTAGGGCCGTGGGGCACTTTAGTGAAACTGTTTTTT
CASSLGPWGTLVKLFF
>NA|TRBJ1-1|TRBV12-3/TRBV12-4|few
TGTGCCAGCAATTTAGCGACAGGTTGGATAACTGAAGCTTTCTTT
CASNLATGWITEAFF